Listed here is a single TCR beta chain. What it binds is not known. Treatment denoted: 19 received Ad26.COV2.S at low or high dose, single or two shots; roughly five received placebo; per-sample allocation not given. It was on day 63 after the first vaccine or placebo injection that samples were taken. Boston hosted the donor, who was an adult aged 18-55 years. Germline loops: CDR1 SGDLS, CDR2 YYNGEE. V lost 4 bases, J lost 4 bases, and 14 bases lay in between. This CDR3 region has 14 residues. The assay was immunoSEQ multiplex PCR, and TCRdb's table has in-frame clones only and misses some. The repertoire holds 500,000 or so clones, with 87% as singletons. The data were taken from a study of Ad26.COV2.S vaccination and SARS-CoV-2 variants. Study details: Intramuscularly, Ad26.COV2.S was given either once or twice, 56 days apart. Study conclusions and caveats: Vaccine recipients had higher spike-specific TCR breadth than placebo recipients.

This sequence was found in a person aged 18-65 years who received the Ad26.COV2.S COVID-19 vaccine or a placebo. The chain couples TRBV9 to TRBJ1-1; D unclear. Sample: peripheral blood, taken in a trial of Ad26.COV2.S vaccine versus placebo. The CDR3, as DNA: TGTGCCAGCAGCCCGATCCTGGGAGGCACTGAAGCTTTCTTT. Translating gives CASSPILGGTEAFF. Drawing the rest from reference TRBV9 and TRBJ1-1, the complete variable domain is DSGVTQTPKHLITATGQRVTLRCSPRSGDLSVYWYQQSLDQGLQFLIQYYNGEERAKGNILERFSAQQFPDLHSELNLSSLELGDSALYFCASSPILGGTEAFFGQGTRLTVV.